This T cell receptor (beta chain) originates from a study of T cell changes during pregnancy in multiple sclerosis. Repertoires were generated with immunoSEQ multiplex PCR, while TCRdb's copy carries only in-frame clones and drops some. The table lists nearly 60,000 clones, less than 95% of them singletons. V was pared by 2 bases and J by 6 bases, with 14 bases between. CDR1 is SGHTA and CDR2 is FQGTGA in the germline V gene. The CDR3 consists of 15 residues. Sequencing used CD4+ T cells from peripheral blood mononuclear cells, obtained after pregnancy. The chain links TRBV7-3 to TRBJ2-1, with TRBD1 as a possible D gene (5 bases). This sequence was found in a female donor in good health, enrolled as a control in a pregnancy study. CDR3 coding DNA: TGTGCCAGCAGCTTAGATGGGGCGCATTCCAATGAGCAGTTCTTC. Amino acids: CASSLDGAHSNEQFF.